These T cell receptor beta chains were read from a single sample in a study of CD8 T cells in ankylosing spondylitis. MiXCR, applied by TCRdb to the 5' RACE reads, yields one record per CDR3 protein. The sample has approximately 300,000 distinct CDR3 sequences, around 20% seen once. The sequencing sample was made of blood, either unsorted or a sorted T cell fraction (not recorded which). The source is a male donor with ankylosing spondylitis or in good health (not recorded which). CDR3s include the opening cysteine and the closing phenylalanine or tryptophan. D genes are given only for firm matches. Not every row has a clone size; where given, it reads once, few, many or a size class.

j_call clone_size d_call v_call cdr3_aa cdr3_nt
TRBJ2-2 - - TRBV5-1 CASSPAGPNTGELFF TGCGCCAGCAGCCCTGCCGGGCCGAACACCGGGGAGCTGTTTTTT
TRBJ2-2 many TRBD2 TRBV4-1 CASSQDQPSGFTGELFF TGCGCCAGCAGCCAAGATCAACCTAGCGGGTTCACCGGGGAGCTGTTTTTT
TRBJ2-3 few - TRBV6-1 CASRPAKAGNTQYF TGTGCCAGCAGGCCCGCGAAGGCGGGAAATACGCAGTATTTT
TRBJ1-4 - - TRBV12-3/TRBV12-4 CASSNAGAHEKLFF TGTGCCAGCAGTAACGCAGGGGCTCATGAAAAACTGTTTTTT
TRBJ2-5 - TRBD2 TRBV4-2 CASSPSGSQETQYF TGTGCCAGCAGCCCTAGCGGAAGCCAAGAGACCCAGTACTTC
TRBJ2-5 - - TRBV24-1 CATSDNGPQETQYF TGTGCCACCAGTGATAACGGTCCCCAAGAGACCCAGTACTTC
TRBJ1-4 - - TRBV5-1 CASSLEGTSTNEKLFF TGCGCCAGCAGCTTGGAGGGAACCTCAACTAATGAAAAACTGTTTTTT
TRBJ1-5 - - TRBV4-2 CASSQVEGGNQPQHF TGTGCCAGCAGCCAAGTGGAGGGGGGCAATCAGCCCCAGCATTTT
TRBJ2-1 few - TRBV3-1 CASSQGLRENEQFF TGTGCCAGCAGCCAAGGGCTCCGGGAGAATGAGCAGTTCTTC
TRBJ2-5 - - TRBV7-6 CASSLGGASQETQYF TGTGCCAGCAGCTTAGGTGGTGCATCCCAAGAGACCCAGTACTTC
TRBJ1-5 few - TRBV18 CASSPERGFNQPQHF TGTGCCAGCTCACCAGAAAGGGGTTTCAATCAGCCCCAGCATTTT
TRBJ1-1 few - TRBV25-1 CASSEYSVNTEAFF TGTGCCAGCAGTGAATATTCCGTGAACACTGAAGCTTTCTTT
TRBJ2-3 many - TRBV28 CASSSGTTDTQYF TGTGCCAGCAGTTCCGGGACCACAGATACGCAGTATTTT
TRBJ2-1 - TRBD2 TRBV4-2 CASSPQLLAGVNEQFF TGTGCCAGCAGCCCGCAATTACTAGCGGGAGTCAATGAGCAGTTCTTC
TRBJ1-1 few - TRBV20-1 CSARVGSTEAFF TGCAGTGCTAGAGTAGGGAGCACTGAAGCTTTCTTT
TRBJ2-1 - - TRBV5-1 CASSKEEDEQFF TGCGCCAGCAGCAAGGAGGAGGATGAGCAGTTCTTC
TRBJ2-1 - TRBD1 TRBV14 CASSHRDRGLSSYNEQFF TGTGCCAGCAGTCATAGGGACAGGGGATTGAGCTCCTACAATGAGCAGTTCTTC
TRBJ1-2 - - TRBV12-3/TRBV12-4 CASSFLGQGLNGYTF TGTGCCAGCAGTTTTCTCGGCCAGGGCCTAAACGGCTACACCTTC
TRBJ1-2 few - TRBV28 CASSSAPGQGGGYTF -
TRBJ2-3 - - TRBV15 CATSRGLLATDTQYF TGTGCCACCAGCAGAGGGCTACTAGCCACAGATACGCAGTATTTT
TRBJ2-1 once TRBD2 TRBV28 CASSLRLAGDYNEKFF TGTGCCAGCAGTTTAAGGCTAGCGGGAGACTACAATGAGAAGTTCTTC
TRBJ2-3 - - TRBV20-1 CSAPLSAGRTDTQYF TGCAGTGCTCCTTTATCCGCGGGGCGCACAGATACGCAGTATTTT
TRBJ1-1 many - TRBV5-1 CASSLGGGNTEAFF TGCGCCAGCAGCTTGGGGGGGGGGAACACTGAAGCTTTCTTT
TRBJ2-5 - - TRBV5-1 CVSSLGGAPQETQYF TGCGTCAGCAGCTTGGGAGGAGCTCCCCAAGAGACCCAGTACTTC
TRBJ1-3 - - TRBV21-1 CASIRGVTGNTIYF TGTGCCAGCATCAGGGGGGTTACTGGAAACACCATATATTTT
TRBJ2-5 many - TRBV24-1 CATSDPKGYQETQYF TGTGCCACCAGTGACCCGAAGGGGTACCAAGAGACCCAGTACTTC
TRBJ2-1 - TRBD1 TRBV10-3 CAIRGGSNNEQFF TGTGCCATCAGAGGGGGCAGCAACAATGAGCAGTTCTTC
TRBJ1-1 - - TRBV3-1 CASSQDLESSLNTEAFF TGTGCCAGCAGCCAAGATCTGGAGAGCAGTCTGAACACTGAAGCTTTCTTT
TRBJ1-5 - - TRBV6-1 CASSDRGLVNQPQHF TGTGCCAGCAGTGATAGGGGACTGGTTAATCAGCCCCAGCATTTT
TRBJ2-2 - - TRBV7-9 CASSFMMIGGNTGELFF TGTGCCAGCAGCTTCATGATGATAGGGGGGAACACCGGGGAGCTGTTTTTT
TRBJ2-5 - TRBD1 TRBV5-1 CASSLALTGPLDSQYF TGCGCCAGCAGCTTGGCCCTGACAGGGCCTTTGGATTCCCAGTACTTC
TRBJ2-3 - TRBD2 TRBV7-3 CASSRSGGRGTDTQYF TGTGCCAGCAGCCGTAGCGGGGGGCGGGGCACAGATACGCAGTATTTT
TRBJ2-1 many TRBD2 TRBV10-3 CAIRGLANEQFF TGTGCCATCCGTGGACTAGCAAATGAGCAGTTCTTC
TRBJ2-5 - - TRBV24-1 CATAQGRQETQYF TGTGCCACCGCCCAGGGGCGGCAAGAGACCCAGTACTTC
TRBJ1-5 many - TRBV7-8 CASSLGASNQPQHF TGTGCCAGCAGCCTAGGGGCGAGCAATCAGCCCCAGCATTTT
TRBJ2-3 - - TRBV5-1 CASSPQGNLPDTQYF TGCGCCAGCAGCCCCCAGGGGAATTTACCAGATACGCAGTATTTT
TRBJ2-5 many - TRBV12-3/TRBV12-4 CASSLKQRETQYF TGTGCCAGCAGTTTGAAGCAGCGGGAGACCCAGTACTTC
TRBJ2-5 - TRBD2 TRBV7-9 CASSRRTSGDQETQYF TGTGCCAGCAGCCGACGGACTAGCGGCGACCAAGAGACCCAGTACTTC
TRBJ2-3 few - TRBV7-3 CASSLPIEGASTDTQYF TGTGCCAGCAGCTTACCCATCGAGGGCGCTAGCACAGATACGCAGTATTTT